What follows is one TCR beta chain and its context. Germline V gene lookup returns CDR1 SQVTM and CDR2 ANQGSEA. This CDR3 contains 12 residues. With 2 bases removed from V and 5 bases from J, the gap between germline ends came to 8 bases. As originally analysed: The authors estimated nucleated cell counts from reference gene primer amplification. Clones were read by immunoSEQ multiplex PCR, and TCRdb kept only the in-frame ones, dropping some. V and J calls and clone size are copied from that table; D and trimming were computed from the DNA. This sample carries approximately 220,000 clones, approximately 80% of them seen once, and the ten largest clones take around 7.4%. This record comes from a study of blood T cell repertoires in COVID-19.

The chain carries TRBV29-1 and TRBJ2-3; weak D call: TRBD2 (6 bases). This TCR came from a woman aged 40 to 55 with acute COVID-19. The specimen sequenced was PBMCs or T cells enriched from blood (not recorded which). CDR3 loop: CSVEFGGDTQYF. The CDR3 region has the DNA TGCAGCGTTGAATTCGGGGGAGATACGCAGTATTTT.